The rows below give T cell receptor beta chains drawn from one sample of a study of CD8 T cells in ankylosing spondylitis. One entry per CDR3 protein results from TCRdb running MiXCR on the 5' RACE reads. The sample lists 450,000 to 550,000 distinct CDR3 sequences, about 5.4% occurring once. The specimen sequenced was blood, either unsorted or a sorted T cell fraction (not recorded which). These receptors came from a male donor with ankylosing spondylitis. CDR3s include the opening cysteine and the closing phenylalanine or tryptophan. D genes are given only for firm matches. Where a row states a size, it is once, few, many or the class of an expanded clone; other rows omit it.

>TRBJ2-7|many|TRBV20-1|TRBD2
CSARDRLAGGGAYEQYF
TGCAGTGCTAGAGATCGGCTAGCGGGGGGCGGGGCCTACGAGCAGTACTTC
>TRBJ2-1|many|TRBV24-1|TRBD2
CATSDSGLAGGGSYNEQFF
TGTGCCACCAGTGACTCGGGACTAGCGGGAGGGGGATCCTACAATGAGCAGTTCTTC
>TRBJ2-3|many|TRBV5-1|TRBD2
CASSNSRGLAADTQYF
TGCGCCAGCAGCAACTCCCGGGGACTAGCAGCAGATACGCAGTATTTT
>TRBJ1-3|many|TRBV6-1|NA
CASSEAVQGPGNTIYF
TGTGCCAGCAGTGAAGCCGTACAGGGACCTGGAAACACCATATATTTT
>TRBJ2-1|few|TRBV7-6|TRBD2
CASSLGTSGASSYNEQFF
TGTGCCAGCAGCTTAGGGACTAGCGGGGCGAGCTCCTACAATGAGCAGTTCTTC
>TRBJ1-6|many|TRBV9|TRBD1
CASNRQGTGSPLHF
TGTGCCAGCAACAGACAGGGAACCGGATCACCCCTCCACTTT
>TRBJ1-1|many|TRBV9|NA
CASTPGSMNTEAFF
TGTGCCAGCACCCCCGGCAGTATGAACACTGAAGCTTTCTTT
>TRBJ2-1|many|TRBV9|NA
CASSDNYNEQFF
TGTGCCAGTTCCGATAATTACAATGAGCAGTTCTTC
>TRBJ2-1|many|TRBV3-1|NA
CASSQVNRNNEQFF
TGTGCCAGCAGCCAAGTTAACCGAAACAATGAGCAGTTCTTC
>TRBJ1-1|NA|TRBV11-2|NA
CASSLVGTSRTEAFF
TGTGCCAGCAGCTTAGTTGGGACTAGTCGCACTGAAGCTTTCTTT
>TRBJ2-5|many|TRBV7-9|NA
CASTIPLIETQYF
TGTGCCAGCACCATACCTTTGATTGAGACCCAGTACTTC
>TRBJ2-1|many|TRBV12-3/TRBV12-4|NA
CASSRYLRGGNNEQFF
TGTGCCAGCAGTCGATATCTAAGGGGAGGTAACAATGAGCAGTTCTTC
>TRBJ2-7|many|TRBV5-1|TRBD1
CASSSWTGFSEQYF
TGCGCCAGCAGCTCCTGGACAGGATTTAGCGAGCAGTACTTC
>TRBJ1-5|many|TRBV5-1|TRBD1
CASSLTGGIDQPQHF
TGCGCCAGCAGCTTGACAGGGGGAATAGATCAGCCCCAGCATTTT
>TRBJ1-1|many|TRBV5-1|TRBD1
CASSLVQGGAEAFF
TGCGCCAGCAGCTTGGTACAGGGGGGGGCTGAAGCTTTCTTT
>TRBJ2-7|many|TRBV20-1|NA
CSARRRGRDPYEQYF
TGCAGTGCTAGGAGAAGGGGACGAGATCCCTACGAGCAGTACTTC
>TRBJ2-1|few|TRBV5-5|NA
CASSPLGPNPPYNEQFF
TGTGCCAGCAGCCCTCTGGGGCCGAACCCCCCCTACAATGAGCAGTTCTTC
>TRBJ2-7|many|TRBV4-1|NA
CASSHPSTPGEQYF
TGCGCCAGCAGCCATCCCTCGACTCCCGGCGAGCAGTACTTC
>TRBJ2-1|many|TRBV25-1|TRBD2
CASSELSGGSYNEQFF
TGTGCCAGCAGTGAATTGAGCGGGGGCTCCTACAATGAGCAGTTCTTC
>TRBJ2-1|few|TRBV28|TRBD1
CASSWTGGVYEQFF
TGTGCCAGCAGTTGGACAGGGGGCGTCTATGAGCAGTTCTTC
>TRBJ2-1|many|TRBV7-6|TRBD2
CASSFGGGSLPYNEQFF
TGTGCCAGCAGCTTCGGAGGCGGGAGCTTACCCTACAATGAGCAGTTCTTC
>TRBJ2-3|many|TRBV6-2/TRBV6-3|TRBD2
CASSGPTSGRITADTQYF
TGTGCCAGCAGTGGCCCGACTAGCGGGAGAATAACAGCAGATACGCAGTATTTT
>TRBJ1-6|many|TRBV4-2|NA
CASSQGYNSPLHF
TGTGCCAGCAGCCAGGGCTATAATTCACCCCTCCACTTT
>TRBJ2-7|few|TRBV7-8|NA
CASSARQFYREFSYEQYF
TGTGCCAGCAGCGCGCGACAGTTCTACCGGGAGTTCTCCTACGAGCAGTACTTC
>TRBJ1-4|many|TRBV9|NA
CASSVRQGGEKLFF
TGTGCCAGCAGCGTGCGGCAGGGAGGCGAAAAACTGTTTTTT
>TRBJ2-7|many|TRBV6-1|NA
CASRVGQSSSYEQYF
TGTGCCAGCAGGGTGGGCCAGTCGAGCTCCTACGAGCAGTACTTC
>TRBJ2-1|few|TRBV4-2|NA
CASSRGREFSYNEQFF
TGTGCCAGCAGCCGCGGCAGGGAATTCTCCTACAATGAGCAGTTCTTC
>TRBJ2-7|NA|TRBV28|NA
CASSSFSTVSEQYF
TGTGCCAGCAGTTCCTTCTCCACAGTAAGCGAGCAGTACTTC
>TRBJ1-4|many|TRBV20-1|NA
CSARDQGEKLFF
TGCAGTGCTAGAGACCAGGGGGAAAAACTGTTTTTT
>TRBJ2-5|NA|TRBV7-3|TRBD2
CASSPRGLGAQETQYF
TGTGCCAGCAGCCCCAGGGGACTAGGGGCCCAAGAGACCCAGTACTTC
>TRBJ2-7|many|TRBV5-5|NA
CASSYRDNSYEQYF
TGTGCCAGCAGCTACCGGGACAACTCCTACGAGCAGTACTTC
>TRBJ1-1|many|TRBV5-1|TRBD1
CASTRTGPNTEAFF
TGCGCCAGCACCCGGACAGGGCCGAACACTGAAGCTTTCTTT
>TRBJ2-3|many|TRBV20-1|TRBD2
CSASVAGPTDTQYF
TGCAGTGCTAGTGTAGCGGGGCCCACAGATACGCAGTATTTT
>TRBJ1-1|many|TRBV7-9|TRBD1
CASSPPTGDTEAFF
TGTGCCAGCAGCCCCCCAACAGGGGACACTGAAGCTTTCTTT
>TRBJ2-2|few|TRBV5-1|TRBD1
CASSYSGGPTGELFF
TGCGCCAGCAGCTATTCAGGGGGACCTACCGGGGAGCTGTTTTTT
>TRBJ2-7|NA|TRBV27|TRBD1
CASSQDRGSAYEQYF
TGTGCCAGCAGCCAGGACAGGGGATCGGCCTACGAGCAGTACTTC
>TRBJ1-2|many|TRBV25-1|TRBD1
CASSGRGTGGDGYTF
TGTGCCAGCAGTGGACGGGGGACAGGGGGCGATGGCTACACCTTC
>TRBJ2-2|many|TRBV6-1|TRBD2
CASSLPRGDTGELFF
TGTGCCAGCAGCCTGCCGCGGGGGGACACCGGGGAGCTGTTTTTT
>TRBJ2-2|many|TRBV9|TRBD1
CASSRDRGDTGELFF
TGTGCCAGCAGCCGGGACAGGGGGGATACCGGGGAGCTGTTTTTT
>TRBJ1-1|many|TRBV4-3|NA
CASSQDRGPNTEAFF
TGCGCCAGCAGCCAAGATCGGGGACCGAACACTGAAGCTTTCTTT
>TRBJ2-3|many|TRBV5-6|TRBD1
CASTHRIGTGRLADTQYF
TGTGCCAGCACCCACCGGATTGGGACAGGGCGGCTTGCAGATACGCAGTATTTT
>TRBJ2-7|few|TRBV27|TRBD1
CASSLGPGQGTYEQYF
TGTGCCAGCAGTTTAGGACCGGGACAGGGAACTTACGAGCAGTACTTC